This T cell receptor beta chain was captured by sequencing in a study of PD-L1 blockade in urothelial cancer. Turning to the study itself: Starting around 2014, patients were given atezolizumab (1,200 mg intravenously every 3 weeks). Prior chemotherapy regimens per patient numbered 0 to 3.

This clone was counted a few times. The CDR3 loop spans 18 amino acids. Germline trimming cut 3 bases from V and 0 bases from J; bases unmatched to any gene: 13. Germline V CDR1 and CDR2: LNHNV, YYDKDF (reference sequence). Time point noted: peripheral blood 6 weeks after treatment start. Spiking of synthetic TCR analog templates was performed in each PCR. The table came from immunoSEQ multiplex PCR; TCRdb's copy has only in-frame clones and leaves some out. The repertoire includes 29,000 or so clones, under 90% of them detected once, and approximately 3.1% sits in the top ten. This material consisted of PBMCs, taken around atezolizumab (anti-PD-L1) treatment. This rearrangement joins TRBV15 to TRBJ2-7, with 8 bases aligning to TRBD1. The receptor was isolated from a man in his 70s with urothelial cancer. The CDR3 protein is CATSRENVRDRTSYEQYF. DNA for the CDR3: TGTGCCACCAGCAGGGAAAACGTCCGGGACAGGACCTCCTACGAGCAGTACTTC.